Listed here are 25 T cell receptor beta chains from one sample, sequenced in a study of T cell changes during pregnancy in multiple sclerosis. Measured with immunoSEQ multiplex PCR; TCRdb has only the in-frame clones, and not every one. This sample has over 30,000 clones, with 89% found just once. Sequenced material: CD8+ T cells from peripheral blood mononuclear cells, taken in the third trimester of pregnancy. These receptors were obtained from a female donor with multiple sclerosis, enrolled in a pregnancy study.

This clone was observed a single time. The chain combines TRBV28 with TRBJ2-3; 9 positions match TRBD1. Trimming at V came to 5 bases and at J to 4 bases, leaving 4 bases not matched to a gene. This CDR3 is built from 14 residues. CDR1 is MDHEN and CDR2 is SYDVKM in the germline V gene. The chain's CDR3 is CASSDRGAPDTQYF. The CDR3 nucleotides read TGTGCCAGCAGTGACAGGGGGGCCCCAGATACGCAGTATTTT.

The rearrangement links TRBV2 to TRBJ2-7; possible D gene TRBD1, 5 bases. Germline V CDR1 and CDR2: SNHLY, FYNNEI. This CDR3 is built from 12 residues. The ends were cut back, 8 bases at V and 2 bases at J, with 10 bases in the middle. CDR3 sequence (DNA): TGTGCCAGCTATCTAGGGGCCTACGAGCAGTACTTC. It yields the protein CASYLGAYEQYF. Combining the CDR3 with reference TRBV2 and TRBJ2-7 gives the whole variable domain EPEVTQTPSHQVTQMGQEVILRCVPISNHLYFYWYRQILGQKVEFLVSFYNNEISEKSEIFDDQFSVERPDGSNFTLKIRSTKLEDSAMYFCASYLGAYEQYFGPGTRLTVT.

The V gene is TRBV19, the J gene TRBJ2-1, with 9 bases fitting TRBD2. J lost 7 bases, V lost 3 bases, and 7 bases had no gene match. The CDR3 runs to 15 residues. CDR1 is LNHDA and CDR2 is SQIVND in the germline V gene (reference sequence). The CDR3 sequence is CASSMGREGQNEQFF. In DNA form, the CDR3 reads TGTGCCAGTAGTATGGGGCGGGAGGGCCAGAATGAGCAGTTCTTC.

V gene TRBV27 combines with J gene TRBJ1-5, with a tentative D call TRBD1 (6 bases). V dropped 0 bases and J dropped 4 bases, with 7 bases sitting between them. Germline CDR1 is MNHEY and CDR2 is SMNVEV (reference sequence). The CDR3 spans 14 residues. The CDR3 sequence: CASSLSGGNQPQHF. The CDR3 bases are TGTGCCAGCAGTTTATCAGGGGGTAATCAGCCCCAGCATTTT.

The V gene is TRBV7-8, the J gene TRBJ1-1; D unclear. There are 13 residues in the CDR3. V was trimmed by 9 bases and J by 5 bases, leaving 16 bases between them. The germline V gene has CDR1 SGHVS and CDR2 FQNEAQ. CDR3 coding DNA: TGTGCCAGTATCGGGGAGGGTGAAACTGAAGCTTTCTTT. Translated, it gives CASIGEGETEAFF.

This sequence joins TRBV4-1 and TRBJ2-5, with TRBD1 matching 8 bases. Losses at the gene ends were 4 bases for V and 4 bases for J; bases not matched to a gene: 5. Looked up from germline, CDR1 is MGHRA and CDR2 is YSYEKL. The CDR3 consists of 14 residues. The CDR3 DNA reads TGCGCCAGCAGCCGGTGGACAGGGCCAGAGACCCAGTACTTC. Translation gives CASSRWTGPETQYF.

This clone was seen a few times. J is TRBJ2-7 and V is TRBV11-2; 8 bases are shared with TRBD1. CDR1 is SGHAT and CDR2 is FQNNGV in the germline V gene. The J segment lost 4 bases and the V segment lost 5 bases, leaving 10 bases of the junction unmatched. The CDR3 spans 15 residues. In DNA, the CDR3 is TGTGCCAGCAGCCCCGAGACAGGGGCAATGTACGAGCAGTACTTC. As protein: CASSPETGAMYEQYF. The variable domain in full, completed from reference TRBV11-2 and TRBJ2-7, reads EAGVAQSPRYKIIEKRQSVAFWCNPISGHATLYWYQQILGQGPKLLIQFQNNGVVDDSQLPKDRFSAERLKGVDSTLKIQPAKLEDSAVYLCASSPETGAMYEQYFGPGTRLTVT.

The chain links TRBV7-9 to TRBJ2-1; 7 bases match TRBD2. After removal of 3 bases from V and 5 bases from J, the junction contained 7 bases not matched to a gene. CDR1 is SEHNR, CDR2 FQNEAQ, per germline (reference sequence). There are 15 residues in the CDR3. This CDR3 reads CASSLKSGIHNEQFF. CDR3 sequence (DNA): TGTGCCAGCAGCTTGAAAAGCGGGATCCACAATGAGCAGTTCTTC.

The CDR3 sequence is CASSVGSLRETQYF. The CDR3 DNA sequence: TGTGCCAGCAGTGTGGGCAGCCTCAGGGAGACCCAGTACTTC. The chain is built from TRBV6-1 and TRBJ2-5; no clear D gene. Germline V CDR1 and CDR2: MNHNS, SASEGT. There are 14 residues in the CDR3. Trimming shortened V by 4 bases and J by 5 bases, and 14 bases separated the two germline ends.

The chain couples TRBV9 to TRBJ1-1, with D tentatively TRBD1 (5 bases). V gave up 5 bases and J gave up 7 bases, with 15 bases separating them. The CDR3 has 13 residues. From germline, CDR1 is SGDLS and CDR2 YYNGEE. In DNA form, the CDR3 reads TGTGCCAGCAGTGGAGGCGGGGGAGGTGAAGCTTTCTTT. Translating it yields CASSGGGGGEAFF.

The chain's CDR3 is CASSQLTLNQETQYF. The DNA of the CDR3 is TGCGCCAGCAGCCAATTGACACTGAACCAAGAGACCCAGTACTTC. The chain has TRBV4-1 and TRBJ2-5; D gene uncertain. V shed 2 bases and J shed 0 bases, with 10 bases lying between them. Germline lookup yields CDR1 MGHRA and CDR2 YSYEKL. This CDR3 is built from 15 residues.

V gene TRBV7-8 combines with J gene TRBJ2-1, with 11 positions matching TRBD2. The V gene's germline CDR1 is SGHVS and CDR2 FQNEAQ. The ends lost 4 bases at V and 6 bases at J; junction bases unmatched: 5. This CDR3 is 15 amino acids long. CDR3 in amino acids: CASSWGTSGPNEQFF. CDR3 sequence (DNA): TGTGCCAGCAGCTGGGGGACTAGCGGCCCCAATGAGCAGTTCTTC.

CDR3 sequence (DNA): TGTGCCAGCAGCCCACAAGGAGGCGGAAATGAAAAACTGTTTTTT. Translated, it gives CASSPQGGGNEKLFF. This chain uses TRBV9 with TRBJ1-4; no clear D gene. V was clipped by 4 bases and J by 5 bases, with 15 bases between them. The CDR3 has 15 residues. CDR1 is SGDLS, CDR2 YYNGEE, per germline.

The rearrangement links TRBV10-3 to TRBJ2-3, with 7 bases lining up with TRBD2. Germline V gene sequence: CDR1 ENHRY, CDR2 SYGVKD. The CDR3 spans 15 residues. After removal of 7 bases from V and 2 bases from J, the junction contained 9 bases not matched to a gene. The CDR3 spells CAITRGERDTDTQYF. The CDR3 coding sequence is TGTGCCATCACGAGGGGCGAGCGGGACACAGATACGCAGTATTTT.

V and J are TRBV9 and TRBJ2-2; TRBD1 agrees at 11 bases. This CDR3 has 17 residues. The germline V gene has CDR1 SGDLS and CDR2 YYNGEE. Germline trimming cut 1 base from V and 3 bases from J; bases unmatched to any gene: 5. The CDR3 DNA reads TGTGCCAGCAGCGTACCCCGGGACAGGGGGGACACCGGGGAGCTGTTTTTT. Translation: CASSVPRDRGDTGELFF.

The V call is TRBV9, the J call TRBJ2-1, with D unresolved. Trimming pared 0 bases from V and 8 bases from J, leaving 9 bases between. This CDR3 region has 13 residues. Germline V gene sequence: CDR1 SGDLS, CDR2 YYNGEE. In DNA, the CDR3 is TGTGCCAGCAGCGTAGGGTGGCCCGATGAGCAGTTCTTC. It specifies CASSVGWPDEQFF.

The CDR3: CASSSSPQGGTGELFF. CDR3 in DNA: TGTGCCAGCAGCTCCTCCCCCCAGGGTGGCACCGGGGAGCTGTTTTTT. V usage is TRBV9 and J usage is TRBJ2-2; D may be TRBD1 (5 bases). V lost 4 bases, J lost 4 bases, and 17 bases lay in between. The germline gives CDR1 SGDLS, CDR2 YYNGEE. The CDR3 is made up of 16 amino acids.

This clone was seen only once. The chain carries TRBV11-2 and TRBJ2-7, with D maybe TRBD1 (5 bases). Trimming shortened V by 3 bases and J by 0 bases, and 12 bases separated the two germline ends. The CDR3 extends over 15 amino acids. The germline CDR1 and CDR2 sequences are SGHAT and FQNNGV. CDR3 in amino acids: CASSFYGQGSYEQYF. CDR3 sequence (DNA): TGTGCCAGCAGCTTTTACGGGCAGGGCTCCTACGAGCAGTACTTC.

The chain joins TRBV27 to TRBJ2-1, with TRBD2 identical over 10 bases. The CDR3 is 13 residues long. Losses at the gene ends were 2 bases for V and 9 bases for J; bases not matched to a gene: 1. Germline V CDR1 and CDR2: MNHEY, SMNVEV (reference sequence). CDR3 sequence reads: CASSLRTSGEQFF. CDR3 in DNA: TGTGCCAGCAGTTTAAGGACTAGCGGTGAGCAGTTCTTC.

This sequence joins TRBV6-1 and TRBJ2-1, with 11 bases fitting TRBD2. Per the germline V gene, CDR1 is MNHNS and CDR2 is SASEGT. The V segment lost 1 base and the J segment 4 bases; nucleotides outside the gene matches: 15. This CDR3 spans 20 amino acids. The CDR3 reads CASSEGLRRLAGPPYNEQFF. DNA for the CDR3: TGTGCCAGCAGTGAAGGCTTAAGGAGACTAGCGGGACCACCTTACAATGAGCAGTTCTTC.

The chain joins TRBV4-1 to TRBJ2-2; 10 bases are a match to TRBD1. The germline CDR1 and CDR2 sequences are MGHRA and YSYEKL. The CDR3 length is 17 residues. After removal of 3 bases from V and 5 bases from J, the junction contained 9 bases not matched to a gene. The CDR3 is CASSHYFGTGETGELFF. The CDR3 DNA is TGCGCCAGCAGCCATTATTTTGGGACAGGGGAAACCGGGGAGCTGTTTTTT.

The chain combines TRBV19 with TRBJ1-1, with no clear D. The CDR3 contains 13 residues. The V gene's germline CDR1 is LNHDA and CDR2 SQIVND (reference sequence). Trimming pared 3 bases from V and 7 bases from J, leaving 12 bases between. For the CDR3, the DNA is TGTGCCAGTAGTATCGCCGCGGGTCGTGAAGCTTTCTTT. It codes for CASSIAAGREAFF.

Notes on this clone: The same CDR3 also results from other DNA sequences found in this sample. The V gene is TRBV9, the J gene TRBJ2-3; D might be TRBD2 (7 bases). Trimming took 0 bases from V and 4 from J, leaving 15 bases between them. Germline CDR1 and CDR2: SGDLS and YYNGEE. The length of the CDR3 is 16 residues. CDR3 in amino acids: CASSVEGGGGADTQYF. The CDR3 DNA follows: TGTGCCAGCAGCGTAGAAGGGGGGGGTGGTGCAGATACGCAGTATTTT.

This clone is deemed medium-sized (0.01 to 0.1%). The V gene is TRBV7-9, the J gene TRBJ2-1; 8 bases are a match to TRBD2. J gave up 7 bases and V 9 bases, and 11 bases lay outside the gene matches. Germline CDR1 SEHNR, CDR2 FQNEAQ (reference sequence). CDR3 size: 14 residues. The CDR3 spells CASRAGGGSNEQFF. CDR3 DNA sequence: TGTGCCAGTCGGGCGGGAGGCGGCTCTAATGAGCAGTTCTTC.

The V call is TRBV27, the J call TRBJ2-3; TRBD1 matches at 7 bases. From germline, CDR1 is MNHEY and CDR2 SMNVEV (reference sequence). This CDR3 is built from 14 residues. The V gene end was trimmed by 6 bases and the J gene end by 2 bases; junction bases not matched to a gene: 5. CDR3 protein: CASSSDRVTDTQYF. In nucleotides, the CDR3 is TGTGCCAGCAGCTCCGACAGGGTCACAGATACGCAGTATTTT.